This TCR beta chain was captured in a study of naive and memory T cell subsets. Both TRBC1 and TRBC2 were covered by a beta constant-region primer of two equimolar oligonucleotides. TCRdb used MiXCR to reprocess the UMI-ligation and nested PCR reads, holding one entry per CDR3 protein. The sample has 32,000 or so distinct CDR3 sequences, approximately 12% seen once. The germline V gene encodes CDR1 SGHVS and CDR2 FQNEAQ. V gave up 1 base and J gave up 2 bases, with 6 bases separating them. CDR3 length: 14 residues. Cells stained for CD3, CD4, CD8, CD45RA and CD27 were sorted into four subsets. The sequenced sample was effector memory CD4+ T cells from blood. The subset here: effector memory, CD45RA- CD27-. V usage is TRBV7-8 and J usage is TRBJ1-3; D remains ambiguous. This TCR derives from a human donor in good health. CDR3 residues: CASSLGQTGNTIYF. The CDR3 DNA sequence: TGTGCCAGCAGCTTAGGGCAAACTGGAAACACCATATATTTT. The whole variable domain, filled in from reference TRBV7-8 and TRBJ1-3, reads GAGVSQSPRYKVAKRGQDVALRCDPISGHVSLFWYQQALGQGPEFLTYFQNEAQLDKSGLPSDRFFAERPEGSVSTLKIQRTQQEDSAVYLCASSLGQTGNTIYFGEGSWLTVV.